What follows is one TCR beta chain and its context. Antigen unknown. The sample comes from a study of response to subunit inactivated influenza vaccine. General study points: Researchers suggested that each seasonal influenza vaccination recruits few new T cells.

TCRdb called the RT-PCR reads again in MiXCR, with one record for every CDR3 protein. The sample shows fewer than 550,000 distinct CDR3 sequences, roughly 27% of them seen only once. V was shortened by 5 bases and J by 2 bases, with 13 bases between the two germline ends. Germline-derived CDR1 and CDR2 are SQVTM and ANQGSEA. The CDR3 runs 13 residues. The receptor was derived from a man aged 45-65 years who received an inactivated influenza vaccine. The sample in question was CD4+ T cells sorted from PBMCs, obtained about 5 days after vaccination. The J gene is TRBJ2-7, the V gene TRBV29-1, with D possibly being TRBD1 (6 bases). CDR3 protein: CSVFWDTTYEQYF. The CDR3 DNA is TGCAGCGTTTTCTGGGACACTACCTACGAGCAGTACTTC.